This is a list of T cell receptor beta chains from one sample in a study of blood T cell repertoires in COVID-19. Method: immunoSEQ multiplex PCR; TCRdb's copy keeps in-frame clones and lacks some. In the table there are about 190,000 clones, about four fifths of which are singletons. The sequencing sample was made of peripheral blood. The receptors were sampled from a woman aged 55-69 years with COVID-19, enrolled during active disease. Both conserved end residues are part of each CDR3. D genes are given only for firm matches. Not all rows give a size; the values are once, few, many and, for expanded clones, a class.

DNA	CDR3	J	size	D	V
TGTGCCAGCCAGGACTACTCCTACGAGCAGTACTTC	CASQDYSYEQYF	TRBJ2-7	NA	NA	TRBV6-5
TGTGCCTGGAGTGTGAGGGTTATAGGGCGAGAGACCCAGTACTTC	CAWSVRVIGRETQYF	TRBJ2-5	NA	NA	TRBV30
TGTGCCAGCAGCCACCGCAGGGGGCAGAACACTGAAGCTTTCTTT	CASSHRRGQNTEAFF	TRBJ1-1	NA	TRBD1	TRBV14
TGTGCCAGCAGCGTGGAGGGGTCTGGAAACACCATATATTTT	CASSVEGSGNTIYF	TRBJ1-3	few	NA	TRBV9
TGTGCCAGTAGTGTTGCCGGGACATTGAACACCGGGGAGCTGTTTTTT	CASSVAGTLNTGELFF	TRBJ2-2	NA	NA	TRBV19
TGTGCCAGAAGCTTGGCGGGACAGGGGGAGACCCAGTACTTC	CARSLAGQGETQYF	TRBJ2-5	NA	TRBD1	TRBV5-3
TGCGCCAGCAGCCGTCCACAGGGGACCTACGAGCAGTACTTC	CASSRPQGTYEQYF	TRBJ2-7	once	TRBD1	TRBV4-3
TGTGCCAGTAGACAGGGGGCTGATGAAAAACTGTTTTTT	CASRQGADEKLFF	TRBJ1-4	once	TRBD1	TRBV19
TGTGCCAGCAGGTTGGGACAGGGGAACACTGAAGCTTTCTTT	CASRLGQGNTEAFF	TRBJ1-1	few	TRBD1	TRBV28
TGCGCCAGCAGCACCGGGGGTCAGACAGATACGCAGTATTTT	CASSTGGQTDTQYF	TRBJ2-3	NA	NA	TRBV5-1
TGTGCCAGCAGCTTCCACAGGGTTGGAAATAGCAATCAGCCCCAGCATTTT	CASSFHRVGNSNQPQHF	TRBJ1-5	NA	NA	TRBV5-5
TGTGCCAGTAGTGTAGGGACAGGGGTTCCCTCCTACAATGAGCAGTTCTTC	CASSVGTGVPSYNEQFF	TRBJ2-1	NA	TRBD1	TRBV19
TGTGCCAGCAGCTTAGGTAGCGGGAAGACCCTCCACTTT	CASSLGSGKTLHF	TRBJ1-6	NA	NA	TRBV7-6
TGTGCCAGCAGCTTAGCGACAGGGTCCGAGCAGTACTTC	CASSLATGSEQYF	TRBJ2-7	NA	TRBD1	TRBV7-2
TGTGCCAGCAGCTCCACCTATCCCAGGGGGGAGTCTAGCACAGATACGCAGTATTTT	CASSSTYPRGESSTDTQYF	TRBJ2-3	NA	NA	TRBV7-9
TGCGCCAGCAGCTTACGGGATCCGAACACCGGGGAGCTGTTTTTT	CASSLRDPNTGELFF	TRBJ2-2	few	NA	TRBV5-1
TGTGCCTGGAGGAGGGATCGTACCTATGGCTACACCTTC	CAWRRDRTYGYTF	TRBJ1-2	NA	NA	TRBV30
TGCGCCAGCAGTGAGGGGGGGGGCCGCACAGATACGCAGTATTTT	CASSEGGGRTDTQYF	TRBJ2-3	NA	NA	TRBV10-2
TGTGCCACCAGTGATGCGGGACTAGGGGATGAGCAGTTCTTC	CATSDAGLGDEQFF	TRBJ2-1	NA	TRBD2	TRBV24-1
TGTGCCAGCAGTCTAGGGCTAATGGGAGAAAGAAAACTGTTTTTT	CASSLGLMGERKLFF	TRBJ1-4	once	NA	TRBV7-9
TGTGCCAGCAGTTGGGACCGCGGAGGGGCTGAAGCTTTCTTT	CASSWDRGGAEAFF	TRBJ1-1	NA	NA	TRBV6-5
TGTGCCAGCAGCTTCACAGGGGCGAACACTGAAGCTTTCTTT	CASSFTGANTEAFF	TRBJ1-1	few	TRBD1	TRBV11-1
TGTGCCAGCAGTTACTCGAGTCCGGCCAAAAACATTCAGTACTTC	CASSYSSPAKNIQYF	TRBJ2-4	NA	NA	TRBV6-5
TGTGCCAGCAGTTGGGACAGGGGGCTGGGAGCAGATACGCAGTATTTT	CASSWDRGLGADTQYF	TRBJ2-3	NA	TRBD1	TRBV28
TGTGCCAGCAGCTTAACATCGGTTTCGAACACCGGGGAGCTGTTTTTT	CASSLTSVSNTGELFF	TRBJ2-2	NA	NA	TRBV7-3
TGTGCCAGCAGTGAAGATCCTAGCGGGGGGCCTTACTACAATGAGCAGTTCTTC	CASSEDPSGGPYYNEQFF	TRBJ2-1	NA	TRBD2	TRBV6-4